This entry lists 26 T cell receptor beta chains sequenced from one sample in a study of T cells in localized non-small cell lung cancer (dated by TCRdb to the early 2020s). Library method: the immunoSEQ multiplex PCR assay. TCRdb provides this immuneACCESS table in a form limited to in-frame rearrangements. Some clones are lacking; in checked studies, under half of them reflect an unresolved V gene, and why the rest are absent is not known. Across this sample there are around 70,000 clones, with about 86% seen only once. Clones ranked in the top ten supply 20% to 25% of the sample. Sequenced material: peripheral blood, taken before any cancer treatment. The receptor set was obtained from a male donor at least 60 years old with stage III squamous cell lung carcinoma.

The rearrangement joins TRBV6-6 to TRBJ2-7; D is perhaps TRBD1 (5 bases). The germline gives CDR1 MNHNY, CDR2 SVGAGI (reference sequence). Trimming cost V 8 bases and J 2 bases, with 13 bases left between them. The CDR3 runs to 13 residues. The DNA of the CDR3 is TGTGCCAGCGGCTTAGGGGATACCTACGAGCAGTACTTC. Protein: CASGLGDTYEQYF.

The CDR3 DNA sequence: TGCGCCAGCAGCTCGCGAACAGGGGGTACTGAAGCTTTCTTT. Its translation: CASSSRTGGTEAFF. V gene TRBV5-1 combines with J gene TRBJ1-1; TRBD1 aligns across 8 bases. Per the germline V gene, CDR1 is SGHRS and CDR2 is YFSETQ. The CDR3 spans 14 residues. V lost 3 bases, J lost 5 bases, and 6 bases stayed unmatched.

The chain has TRBV9 and TRBJ2-3, with 10 bases lining up with TRBD2. Germline CDR1 reads SGDLS; CDR2 reads YYNGEE. The V and J ends lost 0 bases and 11 bases, in that order; junction bases with no gene match: 12. This CDR3 contains 16 residues. The CDR3 protein is CASSVGGSGGALGQYF. The CDR3 DNA follows: TGTGCCAGCAGCGTAGGAGGGAGCGGGGGGGCTCTTGGGCAGTATTTT.

The chain recombines TRBV5-1 with TRBJ1-1; D not certain. The length of the CDR3 is 13 residues. Per germline, CDR1 SGHRS and CDR2 YFSETQ. V lost 2 bases and J 1 base, leaving 6 bases between the germline ends. The CDR3 DNA reads TGCGCCAGCAGCTTTGGCAAGAACACTGAAGCTTTCTTT. Translation gives CASSFGKNTEAFF.

The gene calls are TRBV7-3 and TRBJ1-1; D is possibly TRBD1 (6 bases). CDR1 is SGHTA, CDR2 FQGTGA, per germline. V was clipped by 0 bases and J by 10 bases, with 15 bases between them. This CDR3 spans 14 amino acids. The chain's CDR3 is CASSLTSGEGGAFF. CDR3 nucleotides: TGTGCCAGCAGCTTAACGTCTGGCGAAGGGGGAGCTTTCTTT.

The chain links TRBV2 to TRBJ2-1; 8 bases are a match to TRBD2. CDR1 is SNHLY and CDR2 is FYNNEI in the germline V gene. V lost 6 bases and J lost 5; bases outside the gene matches: 6. CDR3 length: 14 amino acids. CDR3 nucleotides: TGTGCCAGCAGCCAACTAGCGGCTGACAATGAGCAGTTCTTC. Amino acids: CASSQLAADNEQFF.

The chain has TRBV6-1 and TRBJ1-5, with D perhaps TRBD1 (5 bases). This CDR3 comprises 15 residues. V was cut by 8 bases and J by 3 bases, with 17 bases left in between. Germline CDR1 MNHNS, CDR2 SASEGT. CDR3 nucleotides: TGTGCCAGCCTGGGGGGGGTAAGGGACAATCAGCCCCAGCATTTT. Protein: CASLGGVRDNQPQHF.

V gene TRBV7-2 combines with J gene TRBJ1-5, with D possibly matching TRBD1 (5 bases). This CDR3 region has 18 residues. Germline V gene data show CDR1 as SGHTA and CDR2 as FQGNSA. Deletions cut 1 base from V and 0 bases from J, with 16 bases between. CDR3 in DNA: TGTGCCAGCAGCTTAGGACCCTTAGGGGTTTATAGCAATCAGCCCCAGCATTTT. It is translated as CASSLGPLGVYSNQPQHF.

The chain uses TRBV7-8 and TRBJ1-5; 9 bases align to TRBD1. There are 18 residues in the CDR3. With 1 base clipped from V and 1 base from J, the junction kept 8 bases outside the gene matches. Germline assignment: CDR1 SGHVS and CDR2 FQNEAQ. Here the CDR3 DNA reads TGTGCCAGCAGCTTAGGCAAGACAGGGGGGAGAAGCAATCAGCCCCAGCATTTT. It translates to CASSLGKTGGRSNQPQHF. Filled out from reference TRBV7-8 and TRBJ1-5, the complete variable domain reads GAGVSQSPRYKVAKRGQDVALRCDPISGHVSLFWYQQALGQGPEFLTYFQNEAQLDKSGLPSDRFFAERPEGSVSTLKIQRTQQEDSAVYLCASSLGKTGGRSNQPQHFGDGTRLSIL.

This chain links TRBV5-2 with TRBJ1-2. TRBV5-2 is deemed a pseudogene. The CDR3 extends over 15 amino acids. The CDR3 sequence: CASKSCVRKTYGYTF. CDR3 nucleotides: TGTGCCAGCAAATCATGCGTACGAAAGACCTATGGCTACACCTTC.

This clone was observed a handful of times. The V gene is TRBV2, the J gene TRBJ2-1; 7 nucleotides agree with TRBD2. This CDR3 has 15 amino acids. V was clipped by 8 bases and J by 0 bases; unmatched bases: 7. From germline, CDR1 is SNHLY and CDR2 FYNNEI. In nucleotides, the CDR3 is TGTGCCAGCGGGGGGGGGACTAACTCCTACAATGAGCAGTTCTTC. Residues: CASGGGTNSYNEQFF.

This chain uses TRBV11-2 with TRBJ2-1; weak D call: TRBD2 (5 bases). V lost 1 base and J lost 5, with 12 bases in between. The CDR3 length is 15 residues. The germline CDR1 and CDR2 sequences are SGHAT and FQNNGV. CDR3 loop: CASSLVRGRNNEQFF. CDR3 bases: TGTGCCAGCAGCTTAGTCCGGGGTCGGAACAATGAGCAGTTCTTC.

This chain connects TRBV14 to TRBJ2-1; TRBD1 matches 8 bases. This CDR3 contains 17 residues. J lost 7 bases, V lost 4 bases, and 15 bases had no gene match. Germline V CDR1 and CDR2: SGHDN, FVKESK. The CDR3 DNA is TGTGCCAGCAGCCCACATCCGGGACAGGAGGGTAAGAATGAGCAGTTCTTC. This sequence encodes CASSPHPGQEGKNEQFF.

The chain combines TRBV9 with TRBJ1-4; 7 bases agree with TRBD1. The CDR3 contains 15 residues. Per germline, CDR1 SGDLS and CDR2 YYNGEE. Trimming at V came to 0 bases and at J to 8 bases, leaving 7 bases not matched to a gene. The CDR3 nucleotides are TGTGCCAGCAGCGTAGGGCCTGACAGGGACGAAAAACTGTTTTTT. Encoded protein: CASSVGPDRDEKLFF.

The chain is built from TRBV12-5 and TRBJ2-3; D gene ambiguous. The CDR3 is made up of 13 amino acids. Germline-derived CDR1 and CDR2 are LGHNT and FRNRAP. V was trimmed by 3 bases and J by 3 bases, leaving 7 bases between them. DNA of the CDR3: TGTGCTAGTGGTTTTAGTGGGACAGATACGCAGTATTTT. It codes for CASGFSGTDTQYF.

The V call is TRBV6-6, the J call TRBJ1-5, with D perhaps matching TRBD1 (5 bases). Germline V CDR1 and CDR2: MNHNY, SVGAGI (reference sequence). The CDR3 has 14 amino acids. V lost 8 bases and J lost 7, with 18 bases in between. The CDR3 DNA reads TGTGCCAGCCTAGAGGGAGGGACTCGACAGCCCCAGCATTTT. It translates to CASLEGGTRQPQHF.

The genes are TRBV6-6 and TRBJ1-6; D may be TRBD1 (5 bases). Per the germline V gene, CDR1 is MNHNY and CDR2 is SVGAGI (reference sequence). The CDR3 has 16 amino acids. Trimming stripped 7 bases from V and 1 base from J, with 14 bases between. The CDR3: CASISGGGSYNSPLHF. The CDR3 DNA reads as TGTGCCAGCATTTCTGGCGGGGGTTCCTATAATTCACCCCTCCACTTT.

The chain combines TRBV27 with TRBJ2-1; either TRBD1 or TRBD2 may supply D (6 bases each). Trimming cost V 10 bases and J 6 bases, with 10 bases left between them. Germline values: CDR1 MNHEY, CDR2 SMNVEV (reference sequence). The length of the CDR3 is 11 residues. CDR3 DNA: TGTGCCACGAGGGGGGCCAATGAGCAGTTCTTC. This translates into CATRGANEQFF.

This clone came up once. The rearrangement joins TRBV9 to TRBJ2-7, with D unclear. The CDR3 contains 14 residues. Trimming took off 0 bases at V and 0 bases at J, with 7 bases between the two ends. The germline CDR1 and CDR2 sequences are SGDLS and YYNGEE. The DNA of the CDR3 is TGTGCCAGCAGCGTAGGGTCGAGCTCCTACGAGCAGTACTTC. Amino acid sequence: CASSVGSSSYEQYF.

The rearrangement links TRBV9 to TRBJ1-3; D unresolved. The CDR3 runs 14 residues. V was cut by 0 bases and J by 5 bases, with 9 bases left in between. Germline-derived CDR1 and CDR2 are SGDLS and YYNGEE. This chain's CDR3 is CASSVAHGRNTIYF. In DNA form, the CDR3 reads TGTGCCAGCAGCGTAGCCCATGGGAGAAACACCATATATTTT.

The J gene is TRBJ1-2, the V gene TRBV4-3; D uncertain. V was cut by 1 base and J by 4 bases, with 13 bases left in between. CDR1 is LGHNA, CDR2 YSLEER, per germline. The CDR3 totals 15 residues. The CDR3 DNA reads TGCGCCAGCAGCCAAGCTCATCAGGACCTCTATGGCTACACCTTC. Encoded protein: CASSQAHQDLYGYTF.

Judged by abundance, this clone is large. The chain employs TRBV19 and TRBJ2-7; 10 bases fit TRBD1. The length of the CDR3 is 14 residues. J was trimmed by 6 bases and V by 5 bases; bases with no gene match: 7. CDR1 and CDR2 (germline): LNHDA, SQIVND (reference sequence). The CDR3 DNA reads TGTGCCAGTAGTCGACGGGACAGGGGAGCCGAGCAGTACGTC. The encoded protein is CASSRRDRGAEQYV.

The chain recombines TRBV5-1 with TRBJ2-7, with a tentative D call TRBD1 (5 bases). Germline assignment: CDR1 SGHRS and CDR2 YFSETQ. CDR3 length: 15 amino acids. Trimming took 0 bases from V and 4 from J, leaving 14 bases between them. The CDR3 sequence is CASSLGPAGPYEQYF. CDR3 DNA sequence: TGCGCCAGCAGCTTGGGCCCAGCAGGGCCGTACGAGCAGTACTTC.

This clone was observed once. The chain joins TRBV9 to TRBJ1-6; unclear D gene. The length of the CDR3 is 16 residues. Between the trimmed V and J ends, which lost 0 bases and 0 bases, there was a span of 7 bases. Per germline, CDR1 SGDLS and CDR2 YYNGEE. For the CDR3, the DNA is TGTGCCAGCAGCGTAGGGCGGAGCTCCTATAATTCACCCCTCCACTTT. Its translation: CASSVGRSSYNSPLHF.

The genes are TRBV7-2 and TRBJ2-2, with 10 bases lining up with TRBD2. The CDR3 is 16 residues long. Per germline, CDR1 SGHTA and CDR2 FQGNSA. Trimming took 6 bases from V and 1 from J; bases not matched to a gene: 5. CDR3 region: CASRRLAGVNTGELFF. CDR3 nucleotides: TGTGCCAGCAGGAGGCTAGCGGGGGTGAACACCGGGGAGCTGTTTTTT.

This clone was seen more than once but under ten times. CDR3 nucleotides: TGTGCCAGCACCCATGGGTCCGGGGAGCTGTTTTTT. Translating gives CASTHGSGELFF. The V call is TRBV27, the J call TRBJ2-2, with D unclear. The CDR3 has 12 amino acids. Germline V CDR1 and CDR2: MNHEY, SMNVEV (reference sequence). Trimming removed 7 bases at V and 6 bases at J, with 9 bases between.